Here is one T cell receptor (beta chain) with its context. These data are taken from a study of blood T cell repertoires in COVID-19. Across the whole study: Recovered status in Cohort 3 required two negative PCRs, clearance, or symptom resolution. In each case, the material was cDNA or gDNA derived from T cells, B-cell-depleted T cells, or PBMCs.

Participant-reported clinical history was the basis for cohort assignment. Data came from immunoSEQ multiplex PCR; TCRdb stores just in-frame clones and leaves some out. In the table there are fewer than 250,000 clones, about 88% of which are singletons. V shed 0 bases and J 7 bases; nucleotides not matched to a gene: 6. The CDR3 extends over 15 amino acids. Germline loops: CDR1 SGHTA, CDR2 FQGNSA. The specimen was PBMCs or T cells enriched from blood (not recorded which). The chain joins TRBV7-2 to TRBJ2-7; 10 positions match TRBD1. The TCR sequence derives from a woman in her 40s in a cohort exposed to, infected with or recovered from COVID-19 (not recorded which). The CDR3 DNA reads TGTGCCAGCAGCTTAGCCGGGACAGGGGCGCGGGAGCAGTACTTC. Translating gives CASSLAGTGAREQYF.